Ten or more counts support the clone carrying this T cell receptor beta chain. Its antigen is unknown. This entry is derived from a study of T-cell reconstitution after alpha-beta-depleted transplantation in children. General study findings and limits: It was reported that alpha-beta T cells came from several hundred expanded graft clones (about two months after transplant). Fresh T-cell production supplied most of the T-cell counts and diversity seen one year after transplant. Recipient T cells and thymic progenitors that survived were the source of the high TCRbeta diversity seen at day 60 in some patients.

As it was prepared, the TCRbeta library received unique molecular identifiers. TCRdb recomputed calls from the PCR reads with MiXCR, one row per CDR3 protein. The sample includes under 850,000 distinct CDR3 sequences, around 13% seen only once; the top ten take around 0.76%. From germline, CDR1 is DFQATT and CDR2 SNEGSKA (reference sequence). V was clipped by 0 bases and J by 6 bases, with 16 bases between them. CDR3 length: 15 residues. This receptor was taken from a girl aged 2 to 9 with congenital amegakaryocytic thrombocytopenia, due to receive a stem cell transplant. The V and J genes are TRBV20-1 and TRBJ2-3, with D perhaps matching TRBD1 or TRBD2 (5 bases each). Sample: PBMCs, taken before TCRalphabeta/CD19-depleted stem cell transplant. The CDR3 DNA sequence: TGCAGTGCTAGAGATCCGGGACGTAAGTGGGATACGCAGTATTTT. Encoded protein: CSARDPGRKWDTQYF.